The next 32 T cell receptor beta chains were all read from a single sample in a study of post-analysis software for immune sequencing data (dated by TCRdb to about 2015). Broader findings and caveats from the paper: Patients showed significantly higher frequencies than controls for a handful of TRBV segments, among them TRBV5-6, TRBV5-1 and TRBV20-1.

Library preparation used PCR. TCRdb shows the sequencer as Illumina HiSeq 2500. Unique molecular identifiers were incorporated into TCR beta cDNA libraries to reduce PCR and sequencing biases. The public sequencing data were trimmed at Q25 with fastp and processed into clonotypes with MiXCR by TCRdb, which kept only in-frame beta chains. Every distinct CDR3 protein forms one entry, paired with its most common genes and DNA. This sample is represented by hundreds of thousands of distinct CDR3 sequences; roughly 27% of them were singletons. 0.55% to 0.65% of the sample belongs to the ten largest clones. These TCRs' antigens remain unknown. The material sequenced was blood. The receptors originated from a girl aged 5-17 years with multiple sclerosis.

About this clonotype itself: Its ends do not fully match the called genes, so a read error is possible. This chain connects TRBV12-3 or TRBV12-4 to TRBJ1-2; D ambiguous. This CDR3 has 17 residues. In DNA, the CDR3 is TGTGCCAGCAGTTTAAGTGGTGCGGGCCTAGCTAACTATGGCAACACCTTC. Translated: CASSLSGAGLANYGNTF.

The chain carries TRBV7-9 and TRBJ2-4; D tentatively fits TRBD1 or TRBD2 (5 bases each). Judging by the DNA end, TRBJ2-7 fits better; the J call may be wrong. The CDR3 spans 14 residues. Germline V gene sequence: CDR1 SEHNR, CDR2 FQNEAQ (reference sequence). The CDR3 DNA sequence: TGTGCCAGCAGCTTAGTCCCGGGACGGGACGAGCAGTACTTC. This codes for CASSLVPGRDEQYF.

This clonotype was detected a few times. The CDR3 DNA reads as TGCAGCGTTAGGGGGCTAGCAGGTTACCAAGAGACCCAGTACTTC. Its protein is CSVRGLAGYQETQYF. The rearrangement uses TRBV29-1 and TRBJ2-5; TRBD1 matches at 7 bases. In germline, CDR1 is SQVTM, CDR2 ANQGSEA. The CDR3 sequence is 15 residues long. The J segment lost 0 bases and the V segment lost 5 bases, leaving 9 bases of the junction unmatched.

The chain joins TRBV5-5 to TRBJ1-5; D remains ambiguous. Germline loops: CDR1 SGHKS, CDR2 YYEKEE (reference sequence). Trimming took 3 bases from V and 7 from J, leaving 14 bases between them. There are 14 residues in the CDR3. CDR3 loop: CASSWTLIGQPQHF. CDR3 nucleotide sequence: TGTGCCAGCAGCTGGACCTTAATCGGGCAGCCCCAGCATTTT.

This clonotype was seen more than once but under ten times. The rearrangement links TRBV12-3 or TRBV12-4 to TRBJ1-2, with unresolved D. The CDR3 covers 12 residues. Trimming took 6 bases from V and 8 from J, leaving 13 bases between them. The CDR3 DNA is TGTGCCAGCAGCCCATATTTAGGGGGCTACACCTTC. This codes for CASSPYLGGYTF.

This rearrangement joins TRBV4-1 to TRBJ1-2; 9 bases fit TRBD1. Germline trimming cut 8 bases from V and 2 bases from J; bases unmatched to any gene: 6. CDR3 length: 14 amino acids. Germline CDR1 is MGHRA and CDR2 is YSYEKL. CDR3 residues: CASGYRGRNYGYTF. As DNA, the CDR3 is TGCGCCAGCGGTTACAGGGGGCGAAACTATGGCTACACCTTC.

J is TRBJ1-2 and V is TRBV28, with 9 bases that match TRBD1. The germline gives CDR1 MDHEN, CDR2 SYDVKM. Trimming took 2 bases from V and 3 from J; bases not matched to a gene: 4. The CDR3 runs 15 residues. The CDR3 here is CASSLVRTGDYGYTF. The CDR3, as DNA: TGTGCCAGCAGTTTAGTCAGGACAGGGGACTATGGCTACACCTTC.

This clonotype was observed at least ten times. The chain couples TRBV29-1 to TRBJ2-4, with D perhaps given as TRBD1 or TRBD2 (5 bases each). V was clipped by 6 bases and J by 6 bases, with 9 bases between them. CDR1 SQVTM and CDR2 ANQGSEA come from the germline V gene. The CDR3 covers 11 residues. Here the CDR3 DNA reads TGCAGCGTCCATGGGGGAAACATTCAGTACTTC. Its translation: CSVHGGNIQYF.

In the case of this clonotype: One end of the junction varies from germline; a read error may be responsible. The chain links TRBV29-1 to TRBJ2-1; 8 nucleotides line up with TRBD2. In germline, CDR1 is SQVTM, CDR2 ANQGSEA. The CDR3 is made up of 14 amino acids. CDR3 residues: CSIEGESGGRAQFF. The CDR3 DNA reads TGCAGCATTGAAGGCGAAAGCGGGGGAAGGGCGCAGTTCTTC.

On this clonotype: An end of the junction does not agree with germline; a read error may underlie this. The rearrangement links TRBV5-5 to TRBJ2-7, with a possible D match to TRBD2 (6 bases). CDR3 size: 15 residues. From germline, CDR1 is SGHKS and CDR2 YYEKEE (reference sequence). CDR3 DNA sequence: TGTGCCAGCAGCCCGGCAGGAGGGGCAGGACGCGAGCAGTGCTTC. Protein: CASSPAGGAGREQCF.

This clonotype occurred a few times. The V call is TRBV24-1, the J call TRBJ2-3, with 13 bases fitting TRBD2. Germline loops: CDR1 KGHDR, CDR2 SFDVKD. Trimming at V came to 4 bases and at J to 5 bases, leaving 8 bases not matched to a gene. The CDR3 spans 17 residues. As DNA, the CDR3 is TGTGCCACCAGTGACTCCGGACTAGCGGGAGTTGGAGATACGCAGTATTTT. Its translation: CATSDSGLAGVGDTQYF.

This clonotype was detected a few times. The V and J genes are TRBV6-6 and TRBJ1-2; 8 nucleotides line up with TRBD1. J gave up 8 bases and V 6 bases, and 8 bases lay outside the gene matches. Germline-derived CDR1 and CDR2 are MNHNY and SVGAGI (reference sequence). The CDR3 totals 13 residues. CDR3 sequence: CASRDRDPEGYTF. CDR3 in DNA: TGTGCCAGCAGGGACAGGGATCCAGAAGGCTACACCTTC.

There are a few counts of this clonotype. The rearrangement joins TRBV5-1 to TRBJ1-4; D gene ambiguous. Trimming took 0 bases from V and 6 from J, leaving 6 bases between them. Germline V CDR1 and CDR2: SGHRS, YFSETQ. The CDR3 loop spans 13 amino acids. CDR3 amino acids: CASSLGPDEKLFF. The CDR3 DNA sequence: TGCGCCAGCAGCTTGGGACCTGATGAAAAACTGTTTTTT.

Points on this clonotype: Possible read error: a much larger clone is one base away. This rearrangement joins TRBV29-1 to TRBJ2-7, with a possible D match to TRBD1 (6 bases). The CDR3 extends over 14 amino acids. V shed 1 base and J shed 10 bases, with 20 bases lying between them. CDR1 is SQVTM, CDR2 ANQGSEA, per germline. CDR3 in amino acids: CSVEGVRGREIQYF. The CDR3 nucleotides are TGCAGCGTTGAAGGAGTCAGGGGCCGCGAGATCCAGTACTTC.

V gene TRBV27 combines with J gene TRBJ2-1; TRBD2 matches at 9 bases. There are 16 residues in the CDR3. Per germline, CDR1 MNHEY and CDR2 SMNVEV (reference sequence). V was clipped by 5 bases and J by 1 base; unmatched bases: 6. CDR3 in DNA: TGTGCCAGCAGTCCGTATAGCGGGGGATCCTACAATGAGCAGTTCTTC. It specifies CASSPYSGGSYNEQFF.

This clonotype was counted between two and nine times. V usage is TRBV7-8 and J usage is TRBJ2-3; 10 nucleotides line up with TRBD2. Germline lookup yields CDR1 SGHVS and CDR2 FQNEAQ. The CDR3 extends over 15 amino acids. V shed 2 bases and J 4 bases; nucleotides not matched to a gene: 3. CDR3 loop: CASSLSSGRADTQYF. In DNA form, the CDR3 reads TGTGCCAGCAGCTTATCTAGCGGGAGAGCAGATACGCAGTATTTT.

J is TRBJ2-2 and V is TRBV5-5, with a tentative D call TRBD1 (6 bases). V lost 6 bases, J lost 2 bases, and 23 bases lay in between. The CDR3 totals 18 residues. Germline CDR1 is SGHKS and CDR2 is YYEKEE (reference sequence). The CDR3 DNA sequence: TGTGCCAGCACTCCGAGCTTGGTACAGGGATTAAACACCGGGGAGCTGTTTTTT. This gives the protein CASTPSLVQGLNTGELFF.

CDR3 protein: CASCYLRAGEGTDTQYF. The CDR3 DNA is TGTGCCAGCTGCTACCTGAGAGCAGGGGAGGGAACAGATACGCAGTATTTT. This chain uses TRBV12-3 or TRBV12-4 with TRBJ2-3, with a possible D match to TRBD2 (7 bases). V was clipped by 8 bases and J by 3 bases, with 24 bases between them. This CDR3 contains 17 residues.

V gene TRBV7-2 combines with J gene TRBJ2-7; either TRBD1 or TRBD2 may supply D (5 bases each). Germline loops: CDR1 SGHTA, CDR2 FQGNSA. The CDR3 totals 17 residues. Trimming removed 5 bases at V and 0 bases at J, with 20 bases between. The CDR3 coding sequence is TGTGCCAGCAGCCCGACCCATTTGGGACGGGACTCCTACGAGCAGTACTTC. Its protein is CASSPTHLGRDSYEQYF.

The rearrangement uses TRBV10-3 and TRBJ2-7, with a weak D call TRBD2 (5 bases). The germline CDR1 and CDR2 sequences are ENHRY and SYGVKD. V lost 6 bases, J lost 3 bases, and 9 bases lay in between. The CDR3 is 12 residues long. CDR3 amino acids: CAIRGDIYEQYF. CDR3 coding DNA: TGTGCCATCAGGGGAGACATCTACGAGCAGTACTTC.

This clonotype was found a few times. The genes are TRBV15 and TRBJ2-3; D may be TRBD1 (6 bases). CDR1 is LNHNV, CDR2 YYDKDF, per germline (reference sequence). Trimming took off 0 bases at V and 0 bases at J, with 10 bases between the two ends. This CDR3 is 16 amino acids long. The CDR3, as DNA: TGTGCCACCAGCAGAGATCGGACAGTTAGCACAGATACGCAGTATTTT. Translation: CATSRDRTVSTDTQYF.

This clonotype has at least ten counts. V usage is TRBV7-2 and J usage is TRBJ1-4, with D unclear. The CDR3 covers 15 residues. V dropped 0 bases and J dropped 5 bases, with 10 bases sitting between them. The V gene's germline CDR1 is SGHTA and CDR2 FQGNSA. The CDR3 bases are TGTGCCAGCAGCTTAGCCCACCAGCAAAATGAAAAACTGTTTTTT. It yields the protein CASSLAHQQNEKLFF.

The chain couples TRBV12-3 or TRBV12-4 to TRBJ2-1, with 9 bases aligning to TRBD1. The CDR3 consists of 13 residues. V was pared by 6 bases and J by 8 bases, with 5 bases of the junction left unmatched. For the CDR3, the DNA is TGTGCCAGCAGAGCCGACAGGGGGGATGAGCAGTTCTTC. Amino acids: CASRADRGDEQFF.

This clonotype has a handful of counts. The chain carries TRBV20-1 and TRBJ2-1, with D tentatively TRBD2 (5 bases). The CDR3 is 14 amino acids. Germline V gene sequence: CDR1 DFQATT, CDR2 SNEGSKA (reference sequence). Trimming took 3 bases from V and 5 from J, leaving 14 bases between them. The CDR3 loop reads CSASYGNLHNEQFF. Written as DNA, the CDR3 is TGCAGTGCTAGTTACGGGAACTTGCACAATGAGCAGTTCTTC.

This clonotype came up once. The chain has TRBV9 and TRBJ2-1, with D unresolved. V lost 0 bases, J lost 5 bases, and 18 bases lay in between. Germline lookup yields CDR1 SGDLS and CDR2 YYNGEE. This CDR3 is 17 amino acids long. In DNA form, the CDR3 reads TGTGCCAGCAGCGTAGTCTCTCGAGTCGGTCCAAACAATGAGCAGTTCTTC. Protein: CASSVVSRVGPNNEQFF.

This clonotype was counted a few times. The chain has TRBV12-3 or TRBV12-4 and TRBJ2-3; D is possibly TRBD2 (6 bases). The V end was cut by 5 bases, the J end by 3 bases, with 15 bases between. This CDR3 region has 15 residues. The CDR3 loop reads CASSPPEGRTDTQYF. In nucleotides, the CDR3 is TGTGCCAGCAGTCCCCCGGAGGGTCGGACAGATACGCAGTATTTT.

The gene calls are TRBV11-3 and TRBJ2-1, with 12 nucleotides matching TRBD1. CDR1 is SGHNT and CDR2 is YENEEA in the germline V gene. V dropped 0 bases and J dropped 9; count of bases not matched to a gene: 9. The CDR3 is made up of 17 amino acids. The CDR3 protein is CASSLEVGTGGEGEQFF. The DNA for the CDR3 is TGTGCCAGCAGCTTAGAGGTGGGGACAGGGGGCGAAGGTGAGCAGTTCTTC.

This clonotype showed up just a few times. The chain links TRBV7-2 to TRBJ1-5; D ambiguous. Looked up from germline, CDR1 is SGHTA and CDR2 is FQGNSA. This CDR3 is built from 13 residues. V lost 2 bases, J lost 7 bases, and 9 bases lay in between. The CDR3 coding sequence is TGTGCCAGCAGCTTAATATCGGGCCAGCCCCAGCATTTT. Its translation is CASSLISGQPQHF. The variable domain in full, with the rest retrieved from reference TRBV7-2 and TRBJ1-5, is GAGVSQSPSNKVTEKGKDVELRCDPISGHTALYWYRQSLGQGLEFLIYFQGNSAPDKSGLPSDRFSAERTGGSVSTLTIQRTQQEDSAVYLCASSLISGQPQHFGDGTRLSIL.

The J gene is TRBJ2-1, the V gene TRBV6-1, with 10 bases fitting TRBD2. This CDR3 spans 15 amino acids. The germline V gene has CDR1 MNHNS and CDR2 SASEGT. The J segment lost 5 bases and the V segment lost 5 bases, leaving 6 bases of the junction unmatched. Written as DNA, the CDR3 is TGTGCCAGCAGTCTTAGCGGGGGGTCCAACAATGAGCAGTTCTTC. Translated, it gives CASSLSGGSNNEQFF.

The chain recombines TRBV3-1 with TRBJ2-1, with 9 nucleotides matching TRBD2. V dropped 1 base and J dropped 9; count of bases not matched to a gene: 7. The length of the CDR3 is 15 residues. Germline loops: CDR1 LGHDT, CDR2 YNNKEL (reference sequence). CDR3 DNA: TGTGCCAGCAGCCAAGTGGGAAGAGCGGGGGGTGAGCAGTTCTTC. Its translation is CASSQVGRAGGEQFF.

This clonotype showed up just a few times. For the CDR3, the DNA is TGTGCCAGCAGTGAAACAGGGCCGTCCTACGAGCAGTACTTC. It yields the protein CASSETGPSYEQYF. V is TRBV2 and J is TRBJ2-7, with D possibly TRBD1 on 6 matching bases. This CDR3 is built from 14 residues. V was shortened by 2 bases and J by 1 base, with 9 bases between the two germline ends. Germline assignment: CDR1 SNHLY and CDR2 FYNNEI. Drawing the rest from reference TRBV2 and TRBJ2-7, the complete variable domain is EPEVTQTPSHQVTQMGQEVILRCVPISNHLYFYWYRQILGQKVEFLVSFYNNEISEKSEIFDDQFSVERPDGSNFTLKIRSTKLEDSAMYFCASSETGPSYEQYFGPGTRLTVT.

Here the CDR3 reads CASSYSPRALETQYF. The CDR3 DNA follows: TGTGCCAGCAGTTATAGCCCCAGGGCGCTTGAGACCCAGTACTTC. The rearrangement joins TRBV6-6 to TRBJ2-7; D perhaps matches TRBD1 (5 bases). The tail of the sequence fits TRBJ2-5 better, so the J call may be wrong. There are 15 residues in the CDR3. CDR1 is MNHNY, CDR2 SVGAGI, per germline (reference sequence).